This T cell receptor beta chain was obtained from a study of regulatory T cells in long-lasting Graves disease. Findings of the study overall: Persistent disease favored TRBV28, TRBJ1-2 and TRBJ2-5.

With regard to this clonotype: The antigen remains unidentified.

Construction of TCR beta libraries relied on iRepertoire HTBI primers and on Arm-PCR targeting CDR3 regions. TCRdb analysed the multiplex PCR reads with MiXCR anew, one entry per CDR3 protein. The profile covers about 520,000 distinct CDR3 sequences, with around 12% appearing a single time and 7.5% to 9% taken by the ten largest. The CDR3 contains 15 residues. Germline V CDR1 and CDR2: SGDLS, YYNGEE. The V end lost 2 bases, the J end lost 9 bases, and 18 bases lay between the germline ends. As for time point: newly diagnosed GD, antithyroid drugs for less than 3 months. Extracted RNA from PBMCs served as the source of the TCR library. Separately, the same data were catalogued under a study of T cells in Graves' hyperthyroidism and ophthalmopathy. This second report adds: Blood held most thyroid clonotypes expanded above 0.001 frequency.

Sample: peripheral blood mononuclear cells (PBMCs), taken at new diagnosis, from a patient treated with antithyroid drugs. The receptor was isolated from a woman aged 30 to 39 with Graves disease. This chain connects TRBV9 to TRBJ2-1; D tentatively reads TRBD1 or TRBD2 (5 bases each). The CDR3 spells CASSVSLGGAGEQFF. The DNA of the CDR3 is TGTGCCAGCAGCGTCTCCCTTGGTGGGGCGGGTGAGCAGTTCTTC.